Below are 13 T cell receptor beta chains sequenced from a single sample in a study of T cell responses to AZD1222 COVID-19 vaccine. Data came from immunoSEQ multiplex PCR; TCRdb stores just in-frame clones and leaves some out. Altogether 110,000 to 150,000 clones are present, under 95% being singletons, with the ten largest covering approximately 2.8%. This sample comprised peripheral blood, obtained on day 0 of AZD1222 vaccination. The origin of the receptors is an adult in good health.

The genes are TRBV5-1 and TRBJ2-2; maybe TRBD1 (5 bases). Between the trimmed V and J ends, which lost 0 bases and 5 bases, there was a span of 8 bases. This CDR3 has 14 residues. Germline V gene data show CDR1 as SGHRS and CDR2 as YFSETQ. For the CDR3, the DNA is TGCGCCAGCAGCTTGGCAGGGCGGACCGGGGAGCTGTTTTTT. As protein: CASSLAGRTGELFF.

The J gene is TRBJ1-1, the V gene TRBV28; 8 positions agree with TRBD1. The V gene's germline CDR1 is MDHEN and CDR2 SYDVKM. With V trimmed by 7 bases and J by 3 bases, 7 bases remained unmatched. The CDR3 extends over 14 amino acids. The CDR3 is CASIDRGYDTEAFF. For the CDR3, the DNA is TGTGCCAGCATCGACAGGGGATATGACACTGAAGCTTTCTTT. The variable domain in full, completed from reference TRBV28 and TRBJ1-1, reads DVKVTQSSRYLVKRTGEKVFLECVQDMDHENMFWYRQDPGLGLRLIYFSYDVKMKEKGDIPEGYSVSREKKERFSLILESASTNQTSMYLCASIDRGYDTEAFFGQGTRLTVV.

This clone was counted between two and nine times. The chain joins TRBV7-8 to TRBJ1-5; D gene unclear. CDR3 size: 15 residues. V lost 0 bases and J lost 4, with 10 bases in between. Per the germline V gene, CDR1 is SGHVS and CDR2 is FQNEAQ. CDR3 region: CASSLARWANQPQHF. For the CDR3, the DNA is TGTGCCAGCAGCTTAGCGCGATGGGCTAATCAGCCCCAGCATTTT.

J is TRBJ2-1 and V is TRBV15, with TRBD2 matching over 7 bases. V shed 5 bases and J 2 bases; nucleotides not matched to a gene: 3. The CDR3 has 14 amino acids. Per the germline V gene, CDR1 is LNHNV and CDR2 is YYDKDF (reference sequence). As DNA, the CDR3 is TGTGCCACCAGCGGGGGGACTACCTACAATGAGCAGTTCTTC. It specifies CATSGGTTYNEQFF.

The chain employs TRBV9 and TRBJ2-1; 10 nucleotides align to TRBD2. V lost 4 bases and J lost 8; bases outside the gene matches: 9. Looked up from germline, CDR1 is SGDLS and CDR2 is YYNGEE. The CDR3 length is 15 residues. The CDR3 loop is CASSMLAGESYEQFF. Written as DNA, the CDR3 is TGTGCCAGCAGCATGCTAGCGGGAGAAAGTTATGAGCAGTTCTTC.

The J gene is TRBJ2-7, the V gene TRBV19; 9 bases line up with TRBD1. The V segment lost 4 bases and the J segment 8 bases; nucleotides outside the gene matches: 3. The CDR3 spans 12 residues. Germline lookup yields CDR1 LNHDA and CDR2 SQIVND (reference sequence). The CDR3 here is CASSTGTGKQYF. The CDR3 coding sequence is TGTGCCAGTAGTACCGGGACAGGGAAGCAGTACTTC.

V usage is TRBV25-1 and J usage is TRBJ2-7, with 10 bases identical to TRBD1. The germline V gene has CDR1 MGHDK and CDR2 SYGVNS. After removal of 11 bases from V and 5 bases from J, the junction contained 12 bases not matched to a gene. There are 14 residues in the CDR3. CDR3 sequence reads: CASSLWTGGDEQYF. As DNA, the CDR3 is TGTGCCTCCTCCCTATGGACAGGGGGAGACGAGCAGTACTTC.

Here the CDR3 reads CAWSPLNVWGDTEAFF. CDR3 DNA sequence: TGTGCCTGGAGCCCTCTCAACGTGTGGGGGGACACTGAAGCTTTCTTT. The gene calls are TRBV30 and TRBJ1-1; the D gene is possibly TRBD1 (5 bases). The CDR3 is 16 amino acids. Trimming stripped 3 bases from V and 3 bases from J, with 20 bases between. Germline CDR1 reads GTSNPN; CDR2 reads SVGIG (reference sequence).

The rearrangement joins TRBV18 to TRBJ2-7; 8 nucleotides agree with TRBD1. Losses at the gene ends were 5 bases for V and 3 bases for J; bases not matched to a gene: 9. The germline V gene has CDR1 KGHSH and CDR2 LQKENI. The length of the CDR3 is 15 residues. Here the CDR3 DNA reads TGTGCCAGCTCATCTACTTCAGGGGGCATCTACGAGCAGTACTTC. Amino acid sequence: CASSSTSGGIYEQYF.

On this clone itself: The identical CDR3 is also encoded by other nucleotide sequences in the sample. This CDR3 reads CASSQRLAGGPGAREQYF. CDR3 nucleotide sequence: TGTGCCAGCAGCCAACGACTAGCGGGTGGGCCCGGGGCGAGGGAGCAGTACTTC. J is TRBJ2-7 and V is TRBV3-1 (or the pseudogene TRBV3-2); 10 nucleotides line up with TRBD2. J lost 7 bases, V lost 2 bases, and 17 bases had no gene match. CDR3 size: 18 residues. The germline CDR1 and CDR2 sequences are LGHDT and YNNKEL (reference sequence).

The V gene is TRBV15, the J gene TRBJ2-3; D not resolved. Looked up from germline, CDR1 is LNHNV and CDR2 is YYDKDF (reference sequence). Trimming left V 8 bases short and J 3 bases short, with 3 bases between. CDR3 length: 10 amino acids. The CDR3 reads CATGTDTQYF. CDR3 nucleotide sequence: TGTGCCACCGGGACAGATACGCAGTATTTT.

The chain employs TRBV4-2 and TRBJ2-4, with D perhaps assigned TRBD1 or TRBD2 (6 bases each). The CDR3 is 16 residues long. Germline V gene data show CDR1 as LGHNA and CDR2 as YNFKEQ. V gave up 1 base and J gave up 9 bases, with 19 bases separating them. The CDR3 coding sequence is TGTGCCAGCAGCCAAGGGGGGGTTCAGGGGTACGGCATTCAGTACTTC. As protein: CASSQGGVQGYGIQYF.

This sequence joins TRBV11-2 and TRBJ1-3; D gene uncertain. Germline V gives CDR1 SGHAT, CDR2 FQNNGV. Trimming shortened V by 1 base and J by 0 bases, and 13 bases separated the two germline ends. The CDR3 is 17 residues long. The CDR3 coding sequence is TGTGCCAGCAGCTTAGCTTGGGTTGAGTACTCTGGAAACACCATATATTTT. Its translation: CASSLAWVEYSGNTIYF.